The source of this T cell receptor beta chain is a study of human T cells and chemical hapten exposure. Study at large: The patients were mostly female; they had alopecia areata, totalis or universalis.

Sample time point: patch test 2, 6 weeks after DPC sensitization. Treatment defined: therapeutic diphenylcyclopropenone sensitization with weekly scalp DPC. What the library attached to individual cDNA molecules were unique molecular identifiers. TCRdb redid the calling of the RACE reads with MiXCR, one entry per CDR3 protein. The sample carries 360,000 or so distinct CDR3 sequences, about 6% recorded once. This sample comprised whole blood, obtained in connection with sensitization to the hapten diphenylcyclopropenone (DPC). The sequence was obtained from a woman between 18 and 29 years old with alopecia areata. Some clones in this sample may be carry-over from other donors' samples.

In nucleotides, the CDR3 is TGTGCCATCAGATCCGCCAATGAGCAGTTCTTC. This codes for CAIRSANEQFF. The V and J genes are TRBV10-3 and TRBJ2-1; D remains unclear. This CDR3 contains 11 residues. Trimming shortened V by 6 bases and J by 6 bases, and 6 bases separated the two germline ends. Germline-derived CDR1 and CDR2 are ENHRY and SYGVKD.